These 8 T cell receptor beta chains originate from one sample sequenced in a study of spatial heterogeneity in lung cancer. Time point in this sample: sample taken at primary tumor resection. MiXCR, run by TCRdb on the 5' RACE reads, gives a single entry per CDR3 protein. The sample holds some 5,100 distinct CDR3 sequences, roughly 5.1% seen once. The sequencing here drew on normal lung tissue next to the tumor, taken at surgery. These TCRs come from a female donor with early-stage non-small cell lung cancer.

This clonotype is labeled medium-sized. CDR3 region: CASSLGQPQHF. For the CDR3, the DNA is TGTGCCAGCAGTTTAGGACAGCCCCAGCATTTT. The genes are TRBV28 and TRBJ1-5; no clear D. The germline V gene has CDR1 MDHEN and CDR2 SYDVKM. The CDR3 runs 11 residues. Trimming stripped 2 bases from V and 7 bases from J, with 3 bases between.

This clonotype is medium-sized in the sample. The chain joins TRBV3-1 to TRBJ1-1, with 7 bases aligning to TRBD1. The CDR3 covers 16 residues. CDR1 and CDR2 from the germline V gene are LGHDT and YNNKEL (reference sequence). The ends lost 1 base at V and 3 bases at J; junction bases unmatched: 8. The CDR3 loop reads CASSQGVGTDDTEAFF. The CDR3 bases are TGTGCCAGCAGCCAAGGGGTCGGGACAGATGACACTGAAGCTTTCTTT.

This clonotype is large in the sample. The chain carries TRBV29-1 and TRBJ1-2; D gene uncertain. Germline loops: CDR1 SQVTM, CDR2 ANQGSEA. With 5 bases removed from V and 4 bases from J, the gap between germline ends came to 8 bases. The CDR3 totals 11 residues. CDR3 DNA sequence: TGCAGCGTTTTCCACGGCTATGGCTACACCTTC. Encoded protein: CSVFHGYGYTF.

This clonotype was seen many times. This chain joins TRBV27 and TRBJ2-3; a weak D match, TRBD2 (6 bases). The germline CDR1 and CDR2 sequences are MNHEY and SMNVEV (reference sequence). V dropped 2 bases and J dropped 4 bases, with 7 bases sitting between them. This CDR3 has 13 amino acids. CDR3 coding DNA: TGTGCCAGCAGTTTAAGACTAGCAGATACGCAGTATTTT. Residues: CASSLRLADTQYF.

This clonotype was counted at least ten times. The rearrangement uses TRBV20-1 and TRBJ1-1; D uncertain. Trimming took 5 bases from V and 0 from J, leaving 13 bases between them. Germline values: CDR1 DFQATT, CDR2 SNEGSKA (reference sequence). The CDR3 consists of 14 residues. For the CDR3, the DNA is TGCAGTGCTGGGCCGGGGATTCTGAACACTGAAGCTTTCTTT. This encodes CSAGPGILNTEAFF.

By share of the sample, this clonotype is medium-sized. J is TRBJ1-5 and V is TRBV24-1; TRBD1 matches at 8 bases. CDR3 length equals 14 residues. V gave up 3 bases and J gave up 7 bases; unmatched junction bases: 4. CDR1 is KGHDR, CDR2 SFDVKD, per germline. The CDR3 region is CATSDDRGGQPQHF. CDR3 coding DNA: TGTGCCACCAGTGATGACAGGGGAGGCCAGCCCCAGCATTTT.

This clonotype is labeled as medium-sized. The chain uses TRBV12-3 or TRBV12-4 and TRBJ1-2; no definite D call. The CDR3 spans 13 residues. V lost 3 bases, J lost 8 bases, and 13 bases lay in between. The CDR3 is CASSFQTTRGYTF. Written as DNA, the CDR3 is TGTGCCAGCAGTTTTCAGACCACGCGCGGCTACACCTTC.

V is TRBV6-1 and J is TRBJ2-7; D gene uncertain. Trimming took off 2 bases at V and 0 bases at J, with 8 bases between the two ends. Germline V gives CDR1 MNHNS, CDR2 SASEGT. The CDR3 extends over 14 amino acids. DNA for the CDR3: TGTGCCAGCAGTGAAATGGGCTTCTCCTACGAGCAGTACTTC. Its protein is CASSEMGFSYEQYF.